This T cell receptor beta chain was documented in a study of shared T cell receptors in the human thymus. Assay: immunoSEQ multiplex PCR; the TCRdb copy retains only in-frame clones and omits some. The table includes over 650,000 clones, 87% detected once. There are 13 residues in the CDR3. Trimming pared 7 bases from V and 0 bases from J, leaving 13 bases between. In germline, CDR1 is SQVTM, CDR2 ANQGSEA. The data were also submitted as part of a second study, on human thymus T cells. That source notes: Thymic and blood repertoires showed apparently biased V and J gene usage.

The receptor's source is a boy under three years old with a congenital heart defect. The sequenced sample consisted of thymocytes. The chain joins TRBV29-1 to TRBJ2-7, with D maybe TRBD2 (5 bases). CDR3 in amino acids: CSAMTGSSYEQYF. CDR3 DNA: TGCAGCGCAATGACTGGGAGCTCCTACGAGCAGTACTTC.